This T cell receptor (beta chain) was observed in a study of blood T cell repertoires in COVID-19. Some clones are missing from TCRdb's copy, which holds only in-frame ones; the method was immunoSEQ multiplex PCR. The profile shows hundreds of thousands of clones, around 85% of them singletons. Cohorts were based on clinical histories the participants reported. The CDR3 spans 11 residues. Trimming left V 7 bases short and J 6 bases short, with 12 bases between. Germline V gene lookup returns CDR1 GTSNPN and CDR2 SVGIG (reference sequence). This chain connects TRBV30 to TRBJ1-2, with D maybe TRBD1 (6 bases). The clonotype comes from a woman between 50 and 59 years old in a cohort exposed to, infected with or recovered from COVID-19 (not recorded which). Source material: PBMCs or T cells enriched from blood (not recorded which). The CDR3 DNA reads TGTGCCTCAAGGACAGTAAATGGCTACACCTTC. This sequence encodes CASRTVNGYTF.